The 7 T cell receptor beta chains listed next were all sequenced from one sample in a study of cytomegalovirus exposure and HLA in healthy donors. Measured with immunoSEQ multiplex PCR; TCRdb has only the in-frame clones, and not every one. The data show around 49,000 clones, roughly 93% seen once. Source material: PBMCs. All receptors come from a man between 18 and 29 years old in good health and CMV-seronegative.

The V call is TRBV5-4, the J call TRBJ2-4; TRBD2 matches at 7 bases. Germline V gene data show CDR1 as SGHNT and CDR2 as YYREEE (reference sequence). The ends lost 0 bases at V and 6 bases at J; junction bases unmatched: 6. The CDR3 is 15 residues long. The CDR3 here is CASSLGGRVLNIQYF. The CDR3 nucleotides read TGTGCCAGCAGCTTGGGAGGGAGGGTACTAAACATTCAGTACTTC.

A few counts support this clone. The CDR3 region is CASSRGTANTEAFF. Written as DNA, the CDR3 is TGTGCCAGCAGCCGAGGGACAGCGAACACTGAAGCTTTCTTT. This rearrangement joins TRBV13 to TRBJ1-1; 7 bases match TRBD1. CDR3 length: 14 residues. CDR1 PRHDT and CDR2 FYEKMQ come from the germline V gene (reference sequence). V trimming: 5 bases; J trimming: 1 base; junction bases outside the gene matches: 4.

The V call is TRBV28, the J call TRBJ2-1; 7 positions match TRBD2. The germline gives CDR1 MDHEN, CDR2 SYDVKM. V lost 5 bases to trimming and J lost 2 bases; unmatched junction nucleotides: 15. The CDR3 contains 18 residues. The chain's CDR3 is CASSPPLQGAGAYNEQFF. The CDR3 DNA is TGTGCCAGCAGTCCTCCACTCCAAGGGGCGGGGGCCTACAATGAGCAGTTCTTC. Full variable domain (rest looked up from reference TRBV28 and TRBJ2-1): DVKVTQSSRYLVKRTGEKVFLECVQDMDHENMFWYRQDPGLGLRLIYFSYDVKMKEKGDIPEGYSVSREKKERFSLILESASTNQTSMYLCASSPPLQGAGAYNEQFFGPGTRLTVL.

V is TRBV7-8 and J is TRBJ2-1; TRBD2 matches 12 bases. Germline CDR1 is SGHVS and CDR2 is FQNEAQ. V was pared by 1 base and J by 0 bases, with 7 bases of the junction left unmatched. The CDR3 consists of 19 residues. For the CDR3, the DNA is TGTGCCAGCAGCTTAGAACTAGCGGGGGGTTACAGCTCCTACAATGAGCAGTTCTTC. Amino acids: CASSLELAGGYSSYNEQFF.

The chain uses TRBV5-4 and TRBJ2-5, with 13 positions matching TRBD2. The trim removed 4 bases at V and 5 bases at J, leaving 11 bases unmatched. Germline-derived CDR1 and CDR2 are SGHNT and YYREEE (reference sequence). The CDR3 sequence is 17 residues long. The CDR3 here is CASSNSGGLAGWETQYF. The CDR3 DNA is TGTGCCAGCAGCAATTCAGGGGGACTAGCGGGATGGGAGACCCAGTACTTC.

The V call is TRBV5-1, the J call TRBJ2-5; 8 nucleotides match TRBD1. This CDR3 spans 15 amino acids. V dropped 5 bases and J dropped 0; count of bases not matched to a gene: 6. Germline V gene lookup returns CDR1 SGHRS and CDR2 YFSETQ. The CDR3 loop reads CASSQGASYQETQYF. For the CDR3, the DNA is TGCGCCAGCAGTCAGGGGGCTTCGTACCAAGAGACCCAGTACTTC.

This chain connects TRBV9 to TRBJ2-7; perhaps TRBD2 as D (5 bases). CDR1 is SGDLS, CDR2 YYNGEE, per germline. V was pared by 3 bases and J by 3 bases, with 16 bases between. This CDR3 has 15 residues. The CDR3 sequence: CASSAEMSGSYEQYF. The CDR3 nucleotides read TGTGCCAGCAGCGCCGAGATGTCGGGAAGCTACGAGCAGTACTTC. The whole variable domain, remainder taken from reference TRBV9 and TRBJ2-7, is DSGVTQTPKHLITATGQRVTLRCSPRSGDLSVYWYQQSLDQGLQFLIQYYNGEERAKGNILERFSAQQFPDLHSELNLSSLELGDSALYFCASSAEMSGSYEQYFGPGTRLTVT.